The TCR beta chain under discussion was sequenced for a study of T cells expressing NK-cell markers (dated by TCRdb to about 2020). Regarding the complete study: Three sorted T-cell subsets (CD3+CD56+NKG2C+, CD3+CD56+NKG2C- and CD3+CD56-NKG2C+) from roughly eight donors had their TCR beta-chain repertoires profiled. The libraries were sequenced on Illumina HiSeq 2000/2500, MiSeq or NextSeq, producing 2 x 150 bp reads. Among the eight sequenced donors, seven were HCMV-seropositive and one was HCMV-seronegative. The eight sequenced donors were randomly selected healthy volunteers, three men and five women. The paper as a whole reports these results and caveats: In roughly 6 donors, the dominant CD3+CD56+NKG2C+ clonotypes ranked among the top 10 CD8+ clonotypes, making up about 1.0-8% of CD8+ T cells. Whether the expanded NKG2C-expressing T cell clones were specific for HCMV antigens was left unclear. Those dominant clonotypes were again the most abundant among CD3+CD56-NKG2C+ cells in a handful of donors, at 28.3-60.1%.

HCMV serostatus was determined by detecting HCMV-specific IgG in serum with a commercial ELISA kit. Peripheral blood mononuclear cells were isolated from blood by Ficoll density gradient centrifugation. As concerns this clonotype: This clone's antigen is unknown.

As encoded in the germline V gene, CDR1 is KGHSH while CDR2 is LQKENI. The CDR3 numbers 14 residues from cysteine through phenylalanine. Only the protein is available. The sequencer listed for this sample is Illumina HiSeq 2000. TCR beta cDNA libraries were made by 5'RACE template switching that added a universal primer site and unique molecular identifiers. cDNA synthesis was primed from the TCR beta constant segment and was followed by two successive PCR amplification steps. The authors' pipeline ran thus. MIGEC was used to demultiplex reads and group reads by UMI, and MiTCR was used to assemble and quantify clonotypes. To exclude erroneous sequences, only TCR cDNA sequences supported by at least two reads were retained. The tcR package was used for downstream repertoire analysis, with clonotypes matched between fractions based on CDR3 nucleotide sequence plus V segment. VDJmatch was used to annotate antigen specificity against VDJdb, with one amino acid substitution in CDR3 permitted. The reads underwent TCRdb reprocessing, giving one record for each CDR3 protein sequence and no DNA. TCRdb, not the original authors, processed these V and J calls. This sample's records show a few hundred thousand distinct CDR3 sequences. The leading ten clones occupy roughly 5.2% of the sample.

The material sequenced was blood T cells: a sorted CD56 or NKG2C T cell subset, CD4+ or CD8+ T cells, or bulk PBMC T cells (not recorded which). The sequence was obtained from a man between 18 and 69 years old in good health. The chain was built from TRBV18 and TRBJ2-7; the TCRdb call, TRBD2, lacks DNA for checking. This receptor has the CDR3 CASSPGTNSYEQYF.